This TCR beta chain was found in a study of T-cell reconstitution after alpha-beta-depleted transplantation in children. During its preparation, the TCRbeta library received unique molecular identifiers. TCRdb processed the PCR reads anew with MiXCR; each CDR3 protein has one entry. Among some 490,000 distinct CDR3 sequences listed, about an eighth were seen once. This clonotype was observed at least ten times. Germline CDR1 SEHNR, CDR2 FQNEAQ (reference sequence). V lost 1 base and J lost 8, with 1 base in between. The CDR3 is made up of 10 amino acids. This TCR was sampled from a human donor who donated a stem cell graft to a child with combined immunodeficiency. The chain recombines TRBV7-9 with TRBJ2-3; D gene uncertain. The sample here was PBMCs from the stem cell graft donor, taken from the stem cell graft. The CDR3 DNA follows: TGTGCCAGCAGCTTAGTTACGCAGTATTTT. Translating gives CASSLVTQYF.